This TCR beta chain was sequenced in a study of Ad26.COV2.S vaccination and SARS-CoV-2 variants. General study findings and limits: Participants in the vaccine arm had higher spike-specific TCR breadth; placebo recipients had lower. Total T cell responses may have been underestimated by the TCR breadth and depth analyses.

To note about this clone: Its antigen is not known.

Germline V gives CDR1 MNHEY, CDR2 SVGEGT. Trimming removed 2 bases at V and 5 bases at J, with 12 bases between. This CDR3 has 14 amino acids. The repertoire was sequenced with immunoSEQ multiplex PCR; TCRdb's copy has only in-frame clones and lacks some. The sample has roughly 350,000 clones, about 89% seen once. Regarding treatment: approximately 18 received Ad26.COV2.S at low or high dose, single or two shots; 5 received placebo; per-sample allocation not given. Sample collection was performed on day 63 after the first vaccine or placebo injection. Sequenced material: peripheral blood, taken in a trial of Ad26.COV2.S vaccine versus placebo. This sequence joins TRBV6-2 or TRBV6-3 and TRBJ1-1; D is unclear. This TCR came from a person between 18 and 65 years old who received the Ad26.COV2.S COVID-19 vaccine or a placebo. CDR3 loop: CASSYSPGGTEAFF. The CDR3 DNA is TGTGCCAGCAGTTACAGTCCAGGCGGTACTGAAGCTTTCTTT.